This T cell receptor (beta chain) derives from a study of blood T cell repertoires in COVID-19. Study overall: Collection of acute and convalescent COVID-19 samples took place in the United States, Italy and Spain. PBMCs, B-cell-depleted T cells, or T cells provided the cDNA or gDNA that made up the material.

This CDR3 is 14 amino acids long. CDR1 is MNHEY, CDR2 SMNVEV, per germline (reference sequence). The V end was cut by 1 base, the J end by 5 bases, with 9 bases between. This clone was counted once. Some clones are missing from TCRdb's copy, which holds only in-frame ones; the method was immunoSEQ multiplex PCR. The profile covers 50,000 to 60,000 clones, with 90% appearing a single time and 5.5% to 8% taken by the ten largest. The receptor was isolated from a man in his forties with acute or convalescent COVID-19. The sample was peripheral blood. The genes are TRBV27 and TRBJ1-5; D uncertain. The CDR3 nucleotides read TGTGCCAGCAGTTTATATCGGGGAGATCAGCCCCAGCATTTT. It codes for CASSLYRGDQPQHF.